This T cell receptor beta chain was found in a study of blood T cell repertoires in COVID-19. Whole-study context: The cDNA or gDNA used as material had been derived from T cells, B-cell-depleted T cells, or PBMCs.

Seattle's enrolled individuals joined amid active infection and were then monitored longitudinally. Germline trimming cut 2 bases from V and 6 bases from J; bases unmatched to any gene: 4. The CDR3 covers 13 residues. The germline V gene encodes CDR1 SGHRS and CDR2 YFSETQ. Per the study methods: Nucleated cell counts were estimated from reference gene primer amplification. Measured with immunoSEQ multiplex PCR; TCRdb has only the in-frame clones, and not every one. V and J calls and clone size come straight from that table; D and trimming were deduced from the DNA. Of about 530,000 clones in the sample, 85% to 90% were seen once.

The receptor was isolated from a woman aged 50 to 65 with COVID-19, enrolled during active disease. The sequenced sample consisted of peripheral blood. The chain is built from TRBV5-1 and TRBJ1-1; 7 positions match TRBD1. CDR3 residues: CASSLPTGAEAFF. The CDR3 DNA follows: TGCGCCAGCAGCTTACCTACAGGGGCTGAAGCTTTCTTT. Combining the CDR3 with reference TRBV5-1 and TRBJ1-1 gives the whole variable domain KAGVTQTPRYLIKTRGQQVTLSCSPISGHRSVSWYQQTPGQGLQFLFEYFSETQRNKGNFPGRFSGRQFSNSRSEMNVSTLELGDSALYLCASSLPTGAEAFFGQGTRLTVV.